The 18 T cell receptor beta chains given below trace back to one sample, sequenced in a study of beta chain features in type 1 diabetes. Investigators reverse transcribed all isolated RNA, so they sequenced expressed TCRB transcripts. Sequencing used immunoSEQ multiplex PCR; TCRdb keeps in-frame clones, though not all of them. The sample shows more than 250,000 clones, roughly 21% of them seen only once. These receptors' antigens are unknown. Study-wide results and caveats: All four CD4+ subsets of Type 1 diabetes patients contained TCRB CDR3s that were moderately but significantly shorter.

The sample comprised naive CD4+ T cells from blood. These receptors all stem from a woman in her thirties or forties with type 1 diabetes.

The J gene is TRBJ1-2, the V gene TRBV7-9; 8 bases agree with TRBD1. The V segment lost 4 bases and the J segment 8 bases; nucleotides outside the gene matches: 15. The CDR3 runs 16 residues. Germline CDR1 is SEHNR and CDR2 is FQNEAQ (reference sequence). CDR3 DNA sequence: TGTGCCAGCAGCTCATACCGGGACAGGTCTGGTCTCGGCTACACCTTC. It translates to CASSSYRDRSGLGYTF.

This chain uses TRBV30 with TRBJ1-2; 9 nucleotides match TRBD1. The V and J ends lost 3 bases and 8 bases, in that order; junction bases with no gene match: 7. Germline values: CDR1 GTSNPN, CDR2 SVGIG (reference sequence). The CDR3 consists of 13 residues. Here the CDR3 reads CAWRDTGGRGYTF. The DNA of the CDR3 is TGTGCCTGGAGAGATACAGGGGGCCGGGGCTACACCTTC. Full variable domain (outside the CDR3, taken from reference TRBV30 and TRBJ1-2): SQTIHQWPATLVQPVGSPLSLECTVEGTSNPNLYWYRQAAGRGLQLLFYSVGIGQISSEVPQNLSASRPQDRQFILSSKKLLLSDSGFYLCAWRDTGGRGYTFGSGTRLTVV.

In this sample, this clone turned up a few times. The chain joins TRBV4-1 to TRBJ1-5; unclear D gene. V was shortened by 0 bases and J by 0 bases, with 9 bases between the two germline ends. This CDR3 has 16 amino acids. Germline V gene sequence: CDR1 MGHRA, CDR2 YSYEKL. The CDR3 nucleotides are TGCGCCAGCAGCCAAGAAATGTCGGTTAGCAATCAGCCCCAGCATTTT. This translates into CASSQEMSVSNQPQHF.

CDR3 residues: CATSGSGWELFF. CDR3 bases: TGTGCCACCAGCGGCTCTGGTTGGGAGCTGTTTTTT. The chain employs TRBV15 and TRBJ2-2; D is unresolved. Germline V lookup: CDR1 LNHNV, CDR2 YYDKDF (reference sequence). The V end was cut by 5 bases, the J end by 9 bases, with 10 bases between. The CDR3 is made up of 12 amino acids.

This clone was observed a handful of times. The same CDR3 also results from other DNA sequences found in this sample. CDR3 sequence (DNA): TGCGCCAGCAGCTTAGGAGGGGAGACTGAAGCTTTCTTT. Its protein is CASSLGGETEAFF. The chain is built from TRBV5-1 and TRBJ1-1; D possibly corresponds to TRBD1 (5 bases). From germline, CDR1 is SGHRS and CDR2 YFSETQ. V was shortened by 2 bases and J by 5 bases, with 10 bases between the two germline ends. The CDR3 extends over 13 amino acids.

This clone was seen a handful of times. The V call is TRBV15, the J call TRBJ2-7; the D gene is possibly TRBD1 (6 bases). The germline CDR1 and CDR2 sequences are LNHNV and YYDKDF (reference sequence). Trimming removed 1 base at V and 1 base at J, with 11 bases between. CDR3 length: 15 residues. DNA for the CDR3: TGTGCCACCAGCAGAGCACCGGGACAATCCTACGAGCAGTACTTC. This translates into CATSRAPGQSYEQYF.

This chain joins TRBV29-1 and TRBJ1-4, with no clear D. Germline CDR1 SQVTM, CDR2 ANQGSEA. The CDR3 extends over 13 amino acids. V dropped 6 bases and J dropped 6 bases, with 14 bases sitting between them. CDR3 nucleotides: TGCAGCGTCAGAACCGACTGGGATGAAAAACTGTTTTTT. Encoded protein: CSVRTDWDEKLFF.

The chain is built from TRBV7-9 and TRBJ2-3; TRBD2 matches at 9 bases. The CDR3 is 17 residues long. Trimming removed 1 base from V and 2 bases from J; junction bases left unmatched: 7. The V gene's germline CDR1 is SEHNR and CDR2 FQNEAQ (reference sequence). This CDR3 is CASSLGLAGLNTDTQYF. DNA of the CDR3: TGTGCCAGCAGCTTAGGGCTAGCGGGGTTGAACACAGATACGCAGTATTTT.

This clone was seen only a few times. The chain carries TRBV5-1 and TRBJ2-6; 7 bases align to TRBD1. CDR1 is SGHRS and CDR2 is YFSETQ in the germline V gene. This CDR3 spans 17 amino acids. J gave up 0 bases and V 4 bases, and 7 bases lay outside the gene matches. CDR3 sequence (DNA): TGCGCCAGCAGCCCAGGGGACAGAAGCTCTGGGGCCAACGTCCTGACTTTC. It codes for CASSPGDRSSGANVLTF.

This clone has a handful of counts. This chain uses TRBV30 with TRBJ1-2; 9 bases map to TRBD1. CDR3 length equals 15 residues. Germline V lookup: CDR1 GTSNPN, CDR2 SVGIG (reference sequence). The J segment lost 3 bases and the V segment lost 6 bases, leaving 11 bases of the junction unmatched. The CDR3 region is CACQRRTGEDYGYTF. CDR3 nucleotide sequence: TGTGCCTGCCAGAGGAGGACAGGGGAGGACTATGGCTACACCTTC.

This clone was detected only a few times. The rearrangement uses TRBV6-5 and TRBJ1-2, with D perhaps TRBD1 (5 bases). Germline V gene data show CDR1 as MNHEY and CDR2 as SVGAGI. The CDR3 sequence is 15 residues long. V was pared by 2 bases and J by 3 bases, with 13 bases between. The CDR3 protein is CASSYGRGGDYGYTF. The CDR3 nucleotides read TGTGCCAGCAGTTACGGGAGGGGTGGGGACTATGGCTACACCTTC.

The CDR3 is CASLAGPDEQFF. The CDR3 coding sequence is TGTGCCAGTCTAGCGGGTCCGGATGAGCAGTTCTTC. V is TRBV19 and J is TRBJ2-1, with 8 nucleotides matching TRBD2. Per the germline V gene, CDR1 is LNHDA and CDR2 is SQIVND (reference sequence). V lost 8 bases, J lost 8 bases, and 5 bases stayed unmatched. The CDR3 is made up of 12 amino acids. The full variable domain, in which reference TRBV19 and TRBJ2-1 provide the parts outside the CDR3, is DGGITQSPKYLFRKEGQNVTLSCEQNLNHDAMYWYRQDPGQGLRLIYYSQIVNDFQKGDIAEGYSVSREKKESFPLTVTSAQKNPTAFYLCASLAGPDEQFFGPGTRLTVL.

The chain uses TRBV28 and TRBJ2-5, with 7 nucleotides matching TRBD1. Losses at the gene ends were 6 bases for V and 0 bases for J; bases not matched to a gene: 10. The CDR3 consists of 16 residues. The germline CDR1 and CDR2 sequences are MDHEN and SYDVKM. The CDR3 loop is CASRPHGQAYQETQYF. As DNA, the CDR3 is TGTGCCAGCAGACCCCATGGACAGGCGTACCAAGAGACCCAGTACTTC.

This chain links TRBV5-4 with TRBJ2-5; D possibly corresponds to TRBD1 (6 bases). The CDR3 contains 17 residues. V was shortened by 0 bases and J by 4 bases, with 19 bases between the two germline ends. Germline-derived CDR1 and CDR2 are SGHNT and YYREEE (reference sequence). CDR3 sequence (DNA): TGTGCCAGCAGCTTGGGTCGAACAGGGCATTCGGCAGAGACCCAGTACTTC. It specifies CASSLGRTGHSAETQYF.

The V and J genes are TRBV5-1 and TRBJ2-6; 11 nucleotides match TRBD1. Germline CDR1 is SGHRS and CDR2 is YFSETQ. The CDR3 sequence is 18 residues long. Trimming cost V 0 bases and J 2 bases; bases outside gene matches: 4. Here the CDR3 DNA reads TGCGCCAGCAGCTTGGCCGGACAGGGGGCGGCTGGGGCCAACGTCCTGACTTTC. Protein: CASSLAGQGAAGANVLTF.

This clone was counted a few times. The chain couples TRBV6-1 to TRBJ2-1; 14 bases agree with TRBD2. The CDR3 contains 16 residues. Looked up from germline, CDR1 is MNHNS and CDR2 is SASEGT. Trimming cost V 7 bases and J 10 bases; bases outside gene matches: 12. This CDR3 reads CASIDTGLAGAGEQFF. CDR3 sequence (DNA): TGTGCCAGCATTGATACGGGACTAGCGGGGGCAGGGGAGCAGTTCTTC.

The chain employs TRBV28 and TRBJ1-2, with TRBD1 as a possible D gene (6 bases). The CDR3 runs 14 residues. The V end was cut by 3 bases, the J end by 5 bases, with 13 bases between. Germline loops: CDR1 MDHEN, CDR2 SYDVKM. CDR3 loop: CASSLTGVLYGYTF. The CDR3 bases are TGTGCCAGCAGTTTGACAGGAGTCTTGTATGGCTACACCTTC.

The V and J genes are TRBV30 and TRBJ1-5; 10 positions agree with TRBD1. The CDR3 has 13 residues. CDR1 and CDR2 (germline): GTSNPN, SVGIG (reference sequence). Unmatched junction bases numbered 4, after V lost 3 bases and J lost 8 bases. CDR3 residues: CAWSPDRGEPQHF. The CDR3 coding sequence is TGTGCCTGGAGCCCGGACAGGGGGGAGCCCCAGCATTTT.